Listed here are 7 T cell receptor beta chains from one sample, sequenced in a study of identical twins. TCRdb used MiXCR to reprocess the 5' RACE reads, holding one entry per CDR3 protein. The sample lists about 530,000 distinct CDR3 sequences; 15% were seen once. These same records also appear under a second study, on yellow fever vaccine responses in identical twins.

The sequenced sample was CD4+ T cells sorted from blood. These receptor sequences come from a woman aged 18-29 years in good health.

The chain couples TRBV19 to TRBJ2-1, with D uncertain. With 2 bases removed from V and 6 bases from J, the gap between germline ends came to 11 bases. The CDR3 runs to 14 residues. Looked up from germline, CDR1 is LNHDA and CDR2 is SQIVND (reference sequence). CDR3 DNA: TGTGCCAGTAGTATATCCGGACCGCTCAATGAGCAGTTCTTC. This sequence encodes CASSISGPLNEQFF.

V is TRBV20-1 and J is TRBJ2-3; D unclear. CDR1 and CDR2 (germline): DFQATT, SNEGSKA (reference sequence). This CDR3 has 16 residues. V lost 6 bases, J lost 2 bases, and 21 bases lay in between. The CDR3 DNA follows: TGCAGTGCCCCCAGTCGTGGGTTGGGGTTCACAGATACGCAGTATTTT. Translation gives CSAPSRGLGFTDTQYF.

This clonotype has a count of ten or more. V and J are TRBV5-1 and TRBJ2-3; D remains ambiguous. Trimming left V 0 bases short and J 2 bases short, with 10 bases between. The CDR3 has 15 amino acids. Germline V lookup: CDR1 SGHRS, CDR2 YFSETQ. CDR3: CASSLGVTFTDTQYF. The DNA of the CDR3 is TGCGCCAGCAGCTTGGGGGTAACTTTCACAGATACGCAGTATTTT.

This clonotype was found a few times. This sequence joins TRBV20-1 and TRBJ1-6; tentatively, D is TRBD1 (5 bases). CDR3 length equals 13 residues. Trimming took 1 base from V and 7 from J, leaving 8 bases between them. Germline CDR1 and CDR2: DFQATT and SNEGSKA (reference sequence). The DNA for the CDR3 is TGCAGTGCTAGAGGGGGCCAGAATTCACCCCTCCACTTT. Residues: CSARGGQNSPLHF.

This clonotype was seen many times. This sequence joins TRBV5-1 and TRBJ2-1; D tentatively fits TRBD1 or TRBD2 (5 bases each). V shed 8 bases and J shed 2 bases, with 11 bases lying between them. The CDR3 spans 13 residues. CDR1 SGHRS and CDR2 YFSETQ come from the germline V gene. CDR3: CASGDPPYNEQFF. In nucleotides, the CDR3 is TGCGCCAGTGGGGACCCGCCCTACAATGAGCAGTTCTTC.

This chain connects TRBV4-2 to TRBJ2-1; TRBD2 aligns across 7 bases. CDR3 length: 16 residues. Germline V gene data show CDR1 as LGHNA and CDR2 as YNFKEQ. The V and J ends lost 0 bases and 6 bases, in that order; junction bases with no gene match: 8. This CDR3 is CASSQEGLAEPNEQFF. The CDR3 nucleotides read TGTGCCAGCAGCCAAGAAGGGCTAGCGGAACCCAATGAGCAGTTCTTC.

This rearrangement joins TRBV24-1 to TRBJ2-5, with D hard to call. The CDR3 extends over 13 amino acids. CDR1 is KGHDR, CDR2 SFDVKD, per germline. With 3 bases removed from V and 5 bases from J, the gap between germline ends came to 9 bases. The CDR3 loop reads CATSDTALETQYF. CDR3 DNA sequence: TGTGCCACCAGTGATACCGCCCTTGAGACCCAGTACTTC.